These T cell receptor beta chains were read from a single sample in a study of PD-1 blockade in mismatch repair-deficient tumors. Method: immunoSEQ multiplex PCR; TCRdb's copy keeps in-frame clones and lacks some. The sample has some 110,000 clones; 60% to 85% are singletons. This specimen consisted of peripheral blood, obtained approximately 64 weeks after starting pembrolizumab. The source is an adult with mismatch repair-deficient cancer. Both conserved end residues are trimmed from each CDR3. The D gene is left open where the match is weak.

V gene | D gene | CDR3 protein
TRBV29-1 | TRBD2 | SVEGSAGGGNEQF
TRBV13 | . | ASSYRATGELF
TRBV7-9 | . | ASSLEGGLHGYT
TRBV21-1 | . | ASSKGQAKKTQY
TRBV7-9 | TRBD2 | ASSPGTSGRSYEQY
TRBV5-6 | . | ASSLGGSSSEQY
TRBV2 | . | ASSLDTNTEAF
TRBV6-6 | TRBD1 | ASSYPDRAGYT
TRBV5-8 | . | ASSLGQINQPQH
TRBV4-3 | TRBD2 | ASSQEAGLAGDYNEQF
TRBV5-1 | TRBD1 | ASSFGQGAYNEQF
TRBV11-3 | TRBD1 | ASSLDGTGEYEQY
TRBV5-1 | . | ASSPTPRTVIGPSGNTIY
TRBV30 | . | AFGSTDTQY
TRBV19 | TRBD2 | ASSMSGLAGYYEQY
TRBV7-3 | . | ASSLTGGVQETQY
TRBV19 | . | ASTPTGPGGNQPQH
TRBV10-3 | TRBD2 | AISESGINEQF
TRBV4-1 | TRBD1 | ASSQTRQGRVTEAF
TRBV30 | . | AWSRLGTVTGELF
TRBV11-2 | TRBD1 | ASSRTGVQETQY
TRBV28 | . | ASSPRSADYGYT
TRBV5-1 | TRBD2 | ASSSELAGSNEQF
TRBV7-9 | . | ASSPSGVRAYEQY
TRBV12-5 | . | ASGLGGFDTEAF
TRBV4-3 | TRBD1 | ASSQAQGASYEQY
TRBV21-1 | . | ARRHRTYEQY
TRBV7-6 | TRBD2 | ASNNYLAGADTGELF
TRBV7-7 | . | ASSLGVADAYEQY
TRBV20-1 | . | SAGRTDEAF
TRBV6-6 | . | ASSPDTYEQY
TRBV19 | . | ASSIPGLLNQPQH
TRBV10-2 | . | ASSSNEQF
TRBV5-1 | TRBD1 | ASKFNPGTGSYEQY
TRBV11-2 | . | ASSPPGKNTEAF